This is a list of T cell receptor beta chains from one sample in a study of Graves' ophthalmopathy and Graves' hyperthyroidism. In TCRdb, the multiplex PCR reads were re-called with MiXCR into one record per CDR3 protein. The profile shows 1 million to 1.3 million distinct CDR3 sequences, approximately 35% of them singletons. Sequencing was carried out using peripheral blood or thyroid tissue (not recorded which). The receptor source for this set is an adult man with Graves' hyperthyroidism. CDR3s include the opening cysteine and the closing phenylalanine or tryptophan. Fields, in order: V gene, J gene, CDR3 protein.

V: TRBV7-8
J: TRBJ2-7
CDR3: CASSREGLAGTYEQYF

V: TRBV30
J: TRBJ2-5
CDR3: CAWSEGRRKETQYF

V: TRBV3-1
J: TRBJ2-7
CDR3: CASSQTSYEQYF

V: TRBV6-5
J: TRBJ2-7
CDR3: CASHGGPYEQYF

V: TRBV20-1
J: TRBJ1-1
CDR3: CSAMPGTGTEAFF

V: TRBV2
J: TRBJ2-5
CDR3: CASSEGGGRETQYF

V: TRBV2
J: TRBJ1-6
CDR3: CASRRGRNNSPLHF

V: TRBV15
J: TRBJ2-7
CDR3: CATSRDNLAGPYEQYF

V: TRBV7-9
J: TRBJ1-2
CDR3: CASSLELGSYPIHYGYTF

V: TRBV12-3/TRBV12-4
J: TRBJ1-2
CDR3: CASSGWGNYGYTF

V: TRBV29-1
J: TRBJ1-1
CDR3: CSVEEQGMTEAFF

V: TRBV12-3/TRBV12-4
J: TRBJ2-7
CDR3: CASSLLSAYEQYF

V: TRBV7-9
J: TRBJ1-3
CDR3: CASSSGGRNTIYF

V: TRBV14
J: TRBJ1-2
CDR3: CASSPRQGLYGYTF

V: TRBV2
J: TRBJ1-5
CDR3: CASDYPRDRVGQPQHF

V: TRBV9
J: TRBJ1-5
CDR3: CASSQGGYSNQPQHF

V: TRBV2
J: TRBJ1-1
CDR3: CASSAWAGLGNTEAFF

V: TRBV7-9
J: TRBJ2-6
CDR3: CASSVSTAGANVLTF

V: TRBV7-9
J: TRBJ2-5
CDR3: CASSLDSGSGETQYF

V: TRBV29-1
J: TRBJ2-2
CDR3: CSVDLGLAVIGELFF

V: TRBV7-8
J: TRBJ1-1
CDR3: CASSQGPQAFF

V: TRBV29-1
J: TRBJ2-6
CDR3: CSVALATGSGANVLTF

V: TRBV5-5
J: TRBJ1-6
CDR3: CASSLARGQGSYNSPLHF

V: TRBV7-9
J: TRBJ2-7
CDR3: CASSLELAGNEQYF

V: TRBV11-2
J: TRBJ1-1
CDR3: CASSLGQGRDKAFF

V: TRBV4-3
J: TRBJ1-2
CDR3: CASSHITGYRGYTF

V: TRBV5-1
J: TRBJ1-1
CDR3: CASSLRSRLNTEAFF

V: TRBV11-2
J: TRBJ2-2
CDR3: CASTGNGGELFF

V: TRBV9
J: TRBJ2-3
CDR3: CACSVRPHDTQYF

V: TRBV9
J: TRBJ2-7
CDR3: CASSPRAASGGASYEQYF

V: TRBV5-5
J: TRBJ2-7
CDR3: CAPPWFRGQAYEQYF

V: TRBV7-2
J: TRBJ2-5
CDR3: CASSWLAGASQETQYF

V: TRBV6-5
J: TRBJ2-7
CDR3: CASRGRRDSPYEQYF

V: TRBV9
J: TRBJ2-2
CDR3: CASSEVLGTGELFF

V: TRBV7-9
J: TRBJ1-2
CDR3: CASSPNIKGAWDGYTF

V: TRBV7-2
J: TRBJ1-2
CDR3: CACRVGEYGYTF

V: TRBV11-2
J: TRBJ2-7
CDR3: CASSPPLGGQFLLEQYF

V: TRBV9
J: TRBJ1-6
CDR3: CASSGTGEISPLHF

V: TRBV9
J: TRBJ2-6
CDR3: CASSARRGASSGANVLTF

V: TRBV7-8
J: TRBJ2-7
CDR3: CASSMGLTYEQYF

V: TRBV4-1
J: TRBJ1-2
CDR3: CASSHPSGGPNYGYTF

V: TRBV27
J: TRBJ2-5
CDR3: CASSLGSEGIDTQYF

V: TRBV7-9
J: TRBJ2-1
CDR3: CASSFAAGSYNEQFF

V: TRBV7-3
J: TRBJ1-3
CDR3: CASSTHRTGSRNTIYF

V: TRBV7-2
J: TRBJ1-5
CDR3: CASFRGGQETQHF

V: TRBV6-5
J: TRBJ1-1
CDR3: CATQSGQGEAFF

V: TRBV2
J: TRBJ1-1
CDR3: CASSERGIIEAFF

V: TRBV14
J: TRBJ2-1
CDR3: CASSHMGSYNEQFF

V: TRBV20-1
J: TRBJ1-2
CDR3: CSARTAGNRGYTF

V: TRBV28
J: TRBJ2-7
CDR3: CASRRTDTYEQYF

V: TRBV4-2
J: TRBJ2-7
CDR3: CASKTGLASYEQYF

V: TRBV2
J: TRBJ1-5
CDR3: CASSEVLEYQPQHF

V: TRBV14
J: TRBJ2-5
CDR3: CASSPRTGGNQETQYF